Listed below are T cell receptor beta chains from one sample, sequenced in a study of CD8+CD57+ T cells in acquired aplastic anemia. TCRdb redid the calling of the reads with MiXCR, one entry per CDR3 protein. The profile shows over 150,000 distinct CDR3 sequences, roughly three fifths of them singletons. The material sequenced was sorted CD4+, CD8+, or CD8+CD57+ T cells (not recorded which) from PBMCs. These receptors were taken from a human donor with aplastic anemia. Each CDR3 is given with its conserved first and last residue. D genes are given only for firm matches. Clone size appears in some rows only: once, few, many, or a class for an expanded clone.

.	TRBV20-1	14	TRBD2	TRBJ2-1	CSAIIRGGWDEQFF	TGCAGTGCTATAATTCGGGGGGGCTGGGATGAGCAGTTCTTC
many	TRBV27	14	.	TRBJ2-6	CASGRLSGANVLTF	TGTGCCAGCGGCCGGCTCTCTGGGGCCAACGTCCTGACTTTC
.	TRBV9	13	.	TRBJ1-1	CASSEGPGTEALF	TGTGCCAGCAGCGAGGGACCGGGCACTGAAGCTCTCTTT
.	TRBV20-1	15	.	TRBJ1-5	CSAREGGTGDQPQHF	TGCAGTGCTAGAGAGGGAGGGACTGGGGATCAGCCCCAGCATTTT
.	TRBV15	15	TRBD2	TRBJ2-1	CATSRYWTSGGKQFF	TGTGCCACCAGCAGATACTGGACTAGCGGGGGCAAGCAGTTCTTC
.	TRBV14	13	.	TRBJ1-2	CASSDGTHYGYTF	TGTGCCAGCAGTGACGGGACCCATTATGGCTACACCTTC
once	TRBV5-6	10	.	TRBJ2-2	CASSRWELFF	TGTGCCAGCAGCCGTTGGGAGCTGTTTTTT
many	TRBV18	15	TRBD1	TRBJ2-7	CASSPGTGQAYEQYF	TGTGCCAGCTCACCAGGGACAGGGCAGGCGTACGAGCAGTACTTC
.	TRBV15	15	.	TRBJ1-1	CVTSRVRAMNTEAFF	TGTGTCACCAGCAGAGTTAGGGCTATGAACACTGAAGCTTTCTTT
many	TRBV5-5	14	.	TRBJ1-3	CASSLLPSLNTIYF	TGTGCCAGCAGCTTGCTTCCGTCATTAAACACCATATATTTT
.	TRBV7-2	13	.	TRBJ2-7	CASSLSQGYEQYF	TGTGCCAGCAGCTTATCGCAGGGCTACGAGCAGTACTTC
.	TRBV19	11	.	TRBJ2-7	CASADSYEQYF	TGTGCTTCTGCCGACTCCTACGAGCAGTACTTC
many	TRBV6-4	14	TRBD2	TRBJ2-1	CASSEAGGHNEQFF	TGTGCCAGCAGTGAAGCGGGGGGGCACAATGAGCAGTTCTTC
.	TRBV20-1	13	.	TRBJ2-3	CSARLGDGDTQYF	TGCAGTGCTAGATTGGGGGATGGCGATACGCAGTATTTT
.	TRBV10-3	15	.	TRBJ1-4	CATSEGDATNEKLFF	TGTGCCACCAGTGAAGGAGATGCAACTAATGAGAAACTGTTTTTT
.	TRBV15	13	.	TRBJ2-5	CATSIRGGETQYF	TGTGCCACCAGCATACGAGGGGGAGAGACCCAGTACTTC
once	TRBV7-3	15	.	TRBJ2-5	CASSLTLGVGETQYF	TGTGCCAGCAGCTTAACGTTAGGGGTTGGGGAGACCCAGTACTTC